This T cell receptor (beta chain) stems from a study of response to subunit inactivated influenza vaccine. This clonotype turned up a few times. No antigen is known for it. TCRdb passed the RT-PCR reads through MiXCR, listing each CDR3 protein once. The sample has 500,000 to 600,000 distinct CDR3 sequences, 10% to 15% seen once. Findings and caveats of the study: It was suggested by the authors that few new T cells are recruited by each seasonal influenza vaccination.

Between the trimmed V and J ends, which lost 4 bases and 12 bases, there was a span of 13 bases. This CDR3 has 12 residues. The V gene's germline CDR1 is SGHVS and CDR2 FNYEAQ. The sequencing here drew on PBMCs from blood, taken 40 to 50 days after vaccination. This receptor was identified in a man aged 45-65 years who received an inactivated influenza vaccine. The chain has TRBV7-6 and TRBJ2-1; D is unclear. CDR3 region: CASSSWGGGQFF. As DNA, the CDR3 is TGTGCCAGCAGCTCGTGGGGTGGTGGGCAGTTCTTC.